A single sample gave rise to the 15 T cell receptor beta chains below, sequenced in a study of T-cell memory formation after mild COVID-19. Via MiXCR, TCRdb re-called the 5' RACE reads, giving one row per CDR3 protein. The sample consists of about 27,000 distinct CDR3 sequences, 6.5% to 9% of them appearing once. Specimen: PBMCs or a T cell subset sorted from them (not recorded which). The source of these receptors is an adult woman who had mild COVID-19 (a few samples of this study predate the infection). Cell type and time point are not known.

This clonotype showed up many times. The V call is TRBV24-1, the J call TRBJ2-1, with D maybe TRBD2 (5 bases). Trimming shortened V by 5 bases and J by 7 bases, and 20 bases separated the two germline ends. This CDR3 is built from 16 residues. Germline lookup yields CDR1 KGHDR and CDR2 SFDVKD. The CDR3: CATSGKLSLTGNEQFF. The CDR3 nucleotides read TGTGCCACCAGTGGCAAGCTTAGTTTGACGGGAAATGAGCAGTTCTTC.

The gene calls are TRBV7-9 and TRBJ2-7; D unresolved. Per the germline V gene, CDR1 is SEHNR and CDR2 is FQNEAQ (reference sequence). The CDR3 runs 13 residues. V lost 0 bases and J lost 4, with 7 bases in between. The CDR3 is CASSLATEYEQYF. In DNA form, the CDR3 reads TGTGCCAGCAGCTTAGCGACGGAGTACGAGCAGTACTTC.

This clonotype was detected ten times or more. The V and J genes are TRBV6-4 and TRBJ2-3; 9 bases are a match to TRBD2. The J segment lost 0 bases and the V segment lost 2 bases, leaving 0 bases of the junction unmatched. This CDR3 spans 15 amino acids. Germline CDR1 reads MRHNA; CDR2 reads SNTAGT. The CDR3 spells CASSDGTSSTDTQYF. For the CDR3, the DNA is TGTGCCAGCAGTGACGGGACTAGCAGCACAGATACGCAGTATTTT.

The sample holds many counts of this clonotype. This sequence joins TRBV3-1 and TRBJ2-5, with D possibly matching TRBD2 (7 bases). CDR1 and CDR2 from the germline V gene are LGHDT and YNNKEL (reference sequence). V shed 5 bases and J shed 5 bases, with 21 bases lying between them. The CDR3 covers 16 residues. The CDR3 here is CASSFRGARSGETQYF. In DNA form, the CDR3 reads TGTGCCAGCAGCTTCCGGGGGGCCAGGTCCGGGGAGACCCAGTACTTC.

This clonotype was recorded at least ten times. V and J are TRBV5-1 and TRBJ2-5; possible D gene TRBD1, 6 bases. The germline V gene has CDR1 SGHRS and CDR2 YFSETQ. This CDR3 has 14 residues. Trimming stripped 0 bases from V and 4 bases from J, with 10 bases between. CDR3 bases: TGCGCCAGCAGCTTGGCCACAGGGAGAGAGACCCAGTACTTC. Residues: CASSLATGRETQYF.

This clonotype was seen only a few times. V and J are TRBV14 and TRBJ2-3; D gene unclear. The CDR3 has 15 amino acids. Trimming cost V 1 base and J 1 base, with 9 bases left between them. The germline V gene encodes CDR1 SGHDN and CDR2 FVKESK. For the CDR3, the DNA is TGTGCCAGCAGCCAAGGGGCTCGGGGCACAGATACGCAGTATTTT. This gives the protein CASSQGARGTDTQYF.

This clonotype has only one observation. The chain uses TRBV15 and TRBJ2-1, with D possibly being TRBD2 (5 bases). CDR1 and CDR2 (germline): LNHNV, YYDKDF (reference sequence). The CDR3 consists of 17 residues. V lost 1 base and J 2 bases, leaving 15 bases between the germline ends. The CDR3, as DNA: TGTGCCACCAGCAGAGTGCCTCCCGCGGGCACCTACAATGAGCAGTTCTTC. Translating it yields CATSRVPPAGTYNEQFF.

This clonotype came up many times. This chain joins TRBV20-1 and TRBJ1-6; a possible D gene is TRBD1 (5 bases). The germline V gene has CDR1 DFQATT and CDR2 SNEGSKA (reference sequence). V shed 3 bases and J shed 10 bases, with 16 bases lying between them. The CDR3 length is 14 residues. The CDR3 here is CSASEAGKESPLHF. The DNA of the CDR3 is TGCAGTGCTAGCGAGGCAGGGAAAGAATCACCCCTCCACTTT.

This clonotype was seen repeatedly, ten times or more. The chain joins TRBV6-1 to TRBJ1-5; unclear D gene. Germline V gene sequence: CDR1 MNHNS, CDR2 SASEGT. This CDR3 comprises 16 residues. The V end was cut by 3 bases, the J end by 1 base, with 13 bases between. CDR3 nucleotide sequence: TGTGCCAGCAGTGATAGGTTTGGGGTCAGCAATCAGCCCCAGCATTTT. This translates into CASSDRFGVSNQPQHF.

The chain employs TRBV5-1 and TRBJ2-5; D is perhaps TRBD2 (6 bases). Between the trimmed V and J ends, which lost 0 bases and 4 bases, there was a span of 13 bases. The germline CDR1 and CDR2 sequences are SGHRS and YFSETQ. The CDR3 covers 15 residues. CDR3 bases: TGCGCCAGCAGCTTGGTCGCGGGGACGCCAGAGACCCAGTACTTC. Protein sequence: CASSLVAGTPETQYF. Supplemented by reference TRBV5-1 and TRBJ2-5, the full variable domain reads KAGVTQTPRYLIKTRGQQVTLSCSPISGHRSVSWYQQTPGQGLQFLFEYFSETQRNKGNFPGRFSGRQFSNSRSEMNVSTLELGDSALYLCASSLVAGTPETQYFGPGTRLLVL.

This clonotype has at least ten counts. The rearrangement links TRBV11-1 to TRBJ1-1; no firm D call. Germline CDR1 and CDR2: SGHAT and FQDESV (reference sequence). The CDR3 consists of 14 residues. The V and J ends lost 5 bases and 4 bases respectively, with 14 bases between them. CDR3 region: CASSQRLAGTEAFF. CDR3 nucleotide sequence: TGTGCCAGCAGCCAACGATTAGCAGGCACTGAAGCTTTCTTT. The variable domain in full, with the rest retrieved from reference TRBV11-1 and TRBJ1-1, is EAEVAQSPRYKITEKSQAVAFWCDPISGHATLYWYRQILGQGPELLVQFQDESVVDDSQLPKDRFSAERLKGVDSTLKIQPAELGDSAMYLCASSQRLAGTEAFFGQGTRLTVV.

In its sample, this clonotype is medium-sized. The chain links TRBV12-3 or TRBV12-4 to TRBJ2-2; no reliable D call. V was clipped by 3 bases and J by 6 bases, with 5 bases between them. CDR3 length equals 12 residues. The CDR3 nucleotides are TGTGCCAGCAGTTTCGGTTCCGGGGAGCTGTTTTTT. Amino acids: CASSFGSGELFF.

In this sample, this clonotype turned up once. The chain joins TRBV2 to TRBJ2-7; TRBD1 matches at 9 bases. The CDR3 is made up of 14 amino acids. V shed 3 bases and J 5 bases; nucleotides not matched to a gene: 5. Germline assignment: CDR1 SNHLY and CDR2 FYNNEI. CDR3 sequence (DNA): TGTGCCAGCAGTGAGGGACAGGGTGCGAACGAGCAGTACTTC. Its protein product is CASSEGQGANEQYF.

This clonotype has ten or more counts. The rearrangement uses TRBV20-1 and TRBJ1-4; a possible D gene is TRBD1 (5 bases). In germline, CDR1 is DFQATT, CDR2 SNEGSKA (reference sequence). V was shortened by 0 bases and J by 1 base, with 12 bases between the two germline ends. This CDR3 has 16 residues. The CDR3 region has the DNA TGCAGTGCTAGAGATGCGGGGGTCGGAACTAATGAAAAACTGTTTTTT. Translating gives CSARDAGVGTNEKLFF.

This clonotype was seen many times. The chain employs TRBV18 and TRBJ1-1, with D possibly matching TRBD1 (6 bases). Germline values: CDR1 KGHSH, CDR2 LQKENI. Trimming shortened V by 5 bases and J by 4 bases, and 20 bases separated the two germline ends. The CDR3 has 16 amino acids. The CDR3 bases are TGTGCCAGCTCAACAGGGTCTTCATTCGAGATCACTGAAGCTTTCTTT. Encoded protein: CASSTGSSFEITEAFF.